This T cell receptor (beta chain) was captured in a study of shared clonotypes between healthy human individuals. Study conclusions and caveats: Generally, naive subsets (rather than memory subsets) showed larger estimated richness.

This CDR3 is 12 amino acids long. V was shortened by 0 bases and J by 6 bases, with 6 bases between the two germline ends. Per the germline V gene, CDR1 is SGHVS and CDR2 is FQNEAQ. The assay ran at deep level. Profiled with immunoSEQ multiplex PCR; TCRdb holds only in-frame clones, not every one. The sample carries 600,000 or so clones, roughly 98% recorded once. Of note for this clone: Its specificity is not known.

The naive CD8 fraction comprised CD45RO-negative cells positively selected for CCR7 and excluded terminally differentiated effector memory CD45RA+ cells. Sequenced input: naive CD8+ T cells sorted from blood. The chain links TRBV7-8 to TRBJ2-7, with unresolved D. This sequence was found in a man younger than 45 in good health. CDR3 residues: CASSLATREQYF. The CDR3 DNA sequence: TGTGCCAGCAGCTTAGCGACACGCGAGCAGTACTTC.